A selection of T cell receptor beta chains follows, all from one sample in a study of T cells after yellow fever vaccination. Each CDR3 protein gets one entry after TCRdb re-called the 5' RACE reads with MiXCR. The sample shows under 550,000 distinct CDR3 sequences, 20% to 25% of them seen only once. Sequenced here: PBMCs, sampled less than 25 days after the first yellow fever vaccination. These receptors were obtained from a man aged 18 to 30 who received the YFV17D yellow fever vaccine. Both conserved end residues are part of each CDR3. Each record gives: V gene, CDR3 length, J gene, D gene, clone size, CDR3 DNA, CDR3 protein. D genes are given only for firm matches. The size field is filled for only some rows; it gives once, few, many or a size class.

TRBV10-3	17	TRBJ1-5	.	few	TGTGCCATCAGTGAAGGGTCGTCGGTCTATAGCAATCAGCCCCAGCATTTT	CAISEGSSVYSNQPQHF
TRBV29-1	14	TRBJ2-2	.	few	TGCAGCGTTCTTACGGGGTTAAACACCGGGGAGCTGTTTTTT	CSVLTGLNTGELFF
TRBV7-9	12	TRBJ2-1	.	.	TGTGCCAGCAGTTATGGGGACTCACGGACCTTCTTC	CASSYGDSRTFF
TRBV15	13	TRBJ2-3	.	.	TGTGCCACCAGCAGATCTAGGGACCATCGGCAGTATTTT	CATSRSRDHRQYF
TRBV6-5	15	TRBJ2-1	TRBD2	.	TGTGCCAGCAGTTACAACGGGGGGTCCTACAATGAGCAGTTCTTC	CASSYNGGSYNEQFF
TRBV4-2	17	TRBJ2-1	TRBD2	few	TGTGCCAGCAGCCAAGATTTCTCCGGGGGGTCGTTCAATGAGCAGTTCTTC	CASSQDFSGGSFNEQFF
TRBV7-2	14	TRBJ2-5	.	.	TGTGCCAGCAGCTTTGGGGGGGGCCCCGAGACCCAGTACTTC	CASSFGGGPETQYF
TRBV29-1	14	TRBJ2-2	.	.	TGCAGCGTTTTTTGGGGGGCTAACACCGGGGAGCTGTTTTTT	CSVFWGANTGELFF
TRBV3-1	13	TRBJ1-2	.	.	TGTGCCAGCAGCCAAGGTCTTGGAGGGAACTACACCTTC	CASSQGLGGNYTF
TRBV6-2/TRBV6-3	13	TRBJ1-1	.	.	TGTGCCAGCAGGGCCCAACGGAACACTGAAGCTTTCTTT	CASRAQRNTEAFF
TRBV19	15	TRBJ2-2	.	few	TGTGCCAGTAGTATAAGGTCCGCGAACACCGGGGAGCTGTTTTTT	CASSIRSANTGELFF
TRBV12-3/TRBV12-4	12	TRBJ2-7	TRBD1	.	TGTGCCGGAACTGACAGGGACTACGAGCAGTACTTC	CAGTDRDYEQYF
TRBV2	15	TRBJ2-2	.	few	TGTGCCAGCAGTGCCCGCCGGGCGGGCACCGGGGAGCTGTTTTTT	CASSARRAGTGELFF
TRBV6-5	16	TRBJ1-6	TRBD1	.	TGTGCCAGCAGTTACGGATCCGACAGGGATAATTCACCCCTCCACTTT	CASSYGSDRDNSPLHF
TRBV7-3	15	TRBJ1-1	.	.	TGTGCCAGCAGATTGACAGGAGCCTTCAACACTGAAGCTTTCTTT	CASRLTGAFNTEAFF
TRBV5-1	15	TRBJ2-3	TRBD1	.	TGCGCCAGCAGACCCGGGACAGGGTCCCCAGATACGCAGTATTTT	CASRPGTGSPDTQYF
TRBV24-1	13	TRBJ1-5	.	.	TGTGCCCCTCGTCGCGGCAGTAATTTACCCCAGCATTTT	CAPRRGSNLPQHF
TRBV19	15	TRBJ2-3	TRBD2	.	TGTGCCAGTAGTATAGTCGGGGGGTCGAGCGGTACGCAGTATTTT	CASSIVGGSSGTQYF
TRBV5-1	15	TRBJ2-3	TRBD2	few	TGCGCCAGCAGCCCCCGGGACGGGGGGATAGATACGCAGTATTTT	CASSPRDGGIDTQYF
TRBV5-1	15	TRBJ2-3	TRBD1	.	TGCGCCAGCAGCAACAACAGGGGGCGGGCAGATACGCAGTATTTT	CASSNNRGRADTQYF
TRBV6-4	16	TRBJ2-3	.	few	TGTGCCAGCAGTGACTCCCCCGGGGGATACACAGATACGCAGTATTTT	CASSDSPGGYTDTQYF
TRBV7-9	14	TRBJ2-5	TRBD2	.	TGTGCCAGCAGACCAGCGGGAGGAGGGGAGACCCAGTACTTC	CASRPAGGGETQYF
TRBV12-3/TRBV12-4	12	TRBJ2-5	.	many	TGTGCCAGCAGTTTTTACGCAGAGACCCAGTACTTC	CASSFYAETQYF
TRBV7-9	15	TRBJ2-5	.	few	TGTGCCAGCAGCTTAGGAGTCGACTTTCAAGAGACCCAGTACTTC	CASSLGVDFQETQYF
TRBV20-1	13	TRBJ2-1	TRBD1	few	TGCAGTATACCGGGACAGGGATTAGATGAGCAGTTCTTC	CSIPGQGLDEQFF
TRBV28	14	TRBJ2-4	.	many	TGTGCCAGCAACCTGGGGGGAGCCAAAAACATTCAGTACTTC	CASNLGGAKNIQYF
TRBV5-1	14	TRBJ2-5	.	few	TGCGCCAGCAGACTGGACAGCGACCAAGAGACCCAGTACTTC	CASRLDSDQETQYF
TRBV6-6	13	TRBJ1-2	TRBD1	.	TGTGCCAGCAGTAACAGGGGGGGATATGGCTACACCTTC	CASSNRGGYGYTF
TRBV23-1	20	TRBJ1-5	TRBD1	.	TGCGCCAGCAGTCGTTTAAGCTCGGGACAGGGGGCTGTCTGGAGTCAGCCCCAGCATTTT	CASSRLSSGQGAVWSQPQHF
TRBV28	15	TRBJ2-5	.	many	TGTGCCAGCAGCCAGCTATCCGACGGGGAGTCGGTCCAGTACTTC	CASSQLSDGESVQYF
TRBV7-3	15	TRBJ2-1	TRBD2	.	TGTGCCAGCAGCCTTAGCGGGGGAGGGGTGAATGAGCAGTTCTTC	CASSLSGGGVNEQFF
TRBV6-2/TRBV6-3	14	TRBJ2-1	.	many	TGTGCCAGCAGTTACAATGCGGCGTTCAATGAGCAGTTCTTC	CASSYNAAFNEQFF
TRBV29-1	14	TRBJ2-3	.	.	TGCAGCGCCTCCTTGTCCCTGGAGACAGATACGCAGTATTTT	CSASLSLETDTQYF
TRBV4-3	16	TRBJ2-5	.	.	TGCGCCAGCAGCCAAGATGGGGTAGCGACAGAAGAGACCCAGTACTTC	CASSQDGVATEETQYF
TRBV19	15	TRBJ1-4	.	.	TGTGCCAGTAGTACGACCGCAGGGGTCCATGAAAAACTGTTTTTT	CASSTTAGVHEKLFF
TRBV7-9	12	TRBJ2-1	.	.	TGTGCCAGCAGCTTAGATCGCAGGCCCCCGTTCTTC	CASSLDRRPPFF
TRBV5-1	15	TRBJ1-2	.	few	TGCGCCAGCACCGGGGGGACCGGGACGAACTATGGCTACACCTTC	CASTGGTGTNYGYTF
TRBV4-3	15	TRBJ2-3	TRBD1	few	TGCGCCAGCAGCCCGACCCAGGGGGTCACAGATACGCAGTATTTT	CASSPTQGVTDTQYF
TRBV4-3	15	TRBJ1-2	.	.	TGCGCCAGCAGCCAAGATTGGCAGATCGACTATGGCTACACCTTC	CASSQDWQIDYGYTF